The clone carrying this T cell receptor beta chain was found many times. Its antigen is unknown. From germline, CDR1 is MNHEY and CDR2 SMNVEV (reference sequence). Trimming removed 5 bases from V and 6 bases from J; junction bases left unmatched: 5. This CDR3 comprises 14 residues. TCR beta CDR3 regions were amplified from RNA. First-round RT-PCR of the TCR CDR3 relied on the HTBI primer set. TCRdb re-called the multiplex PCR reads through MiXCR, storing one row per CDR3 protein. The sample lists about 320,000 distinct CDR3 sequences; roughly 15% were seen once. An absence of ophthalmopathy progression within 18 months meant stable Graves' hyperthyroidism. This record belongs to a study of T cells in Graves' hyperthyroidism and ophthalmopathy. Across the study: Peripheral blood was obtained at initial diagnosis, preceding any treatment. Notes on the study in general: In the analysis, a 13 V-J model separated ophthalmopathy from stable hyperthyroidism.

The TCR originated in a man aged 30 to 45 with Graves' hyperthyroidism. V usage is TRBV27 and J usage is TRBJ2-7; 12 positions match TRBD2. Sample: blood. The CDR3 loop reads CASSRGLAGTEQYF. In DNA form, the CDR3 reads TGTGCCAGCAGTCGCGGACTAGCGGGGACCGAGCAGTACTTC.